This T cell receptor beta chain is from a study of early T cells in non-severe SARS-CoV-2 infection. Study-wide context: The input, bulk RNA from unsorted whole blood, was sequenced, and chains were unpaired. Notes on the study in general: The VDJdb matching leaned toward anti-spike CD8 responses and overlooked private and CD4 specificities.

TCRdb re-analysed the 5' RACE reads in MiXCR, keeping a single row per CDR3 protein. The table records about 42,000 distinct CDR3 sequences, around 7% of them present only once. This clonotype was recorded many times. Its antigen is unknown. The sample was whole blood. The sequence came from an adult who was a healthcare worker with PCR-confirmed SARS-CoV-2 infection or an uninfected control (not recorded which).

The CDR3 sequence is CASSPRDRPNTEAFF. Here the CDR3 DNA reads TGTGCCAGCAGCCCCAGGGACAGACCGAACACTGAAGCTTTCTTT. This sequence joins TRBV7-9 and TRBJ1-1; 7 nucleotides line up with TRBD1. Germline V gene sequence: CDR1 SEHNR, CDR2 FQNEAQ (reference sequence). This CDR3 is 15 amino acids long. Germline trimming cut 5 bases from V and 1 base from J; bases unmatched to any gene: 7.